This T cell receptor (beta chain) was captured by sequencing in a study of cytomegalovirus exposure and HLA in healthy donors. PCR employed 60 Vbeta and 13 Jbeta primers. Method: immunoSEQ multiplex PCR; TCRdb's copy keeps in-frame clones and lacks some. The data contain 200,000 to 250,000 clones, about 74% of them seen just once; the ten biggest clones take up about 14%. Trimming removed 10 bases from V and 0 bases from J, with 9 bases in between. Looked up from germline, CDR1 is MNHNY and CDR2 is SVGAGI (reference sequence). This CDR3 is 13 amino acids long. Concerning this clone: What it binds is unknown.

Study-level findings and limits: Links to common viral pathogens appeared, in a later analysis, for several of the most significant clusters.

Material: PBMCs. The source of this sequence is a man aged 35 to 55 in good health and CMV-seronegative. The J gene is TRBJ2-2, the V gene TRBV6-6; D gene uncertain. CDR3 loop: CATLFTNTGELFF. CDR3 in DNA: TGTGCCACCCTCTTTACGAACACCGGGGAGCTGTTTTTT.